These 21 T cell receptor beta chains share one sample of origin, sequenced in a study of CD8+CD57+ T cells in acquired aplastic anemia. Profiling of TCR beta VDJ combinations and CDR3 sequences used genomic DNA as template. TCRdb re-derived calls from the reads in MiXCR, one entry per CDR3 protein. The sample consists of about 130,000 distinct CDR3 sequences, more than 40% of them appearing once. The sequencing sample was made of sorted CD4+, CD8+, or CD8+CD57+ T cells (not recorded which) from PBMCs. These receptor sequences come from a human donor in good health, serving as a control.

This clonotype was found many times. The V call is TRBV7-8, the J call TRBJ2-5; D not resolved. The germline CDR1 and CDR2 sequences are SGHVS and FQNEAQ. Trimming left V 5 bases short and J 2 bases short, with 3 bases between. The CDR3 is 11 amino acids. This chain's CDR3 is CASSRQETQYF. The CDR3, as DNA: TGTGCCAGCAGCCGTCAAGAGACCCAGTACTTC.

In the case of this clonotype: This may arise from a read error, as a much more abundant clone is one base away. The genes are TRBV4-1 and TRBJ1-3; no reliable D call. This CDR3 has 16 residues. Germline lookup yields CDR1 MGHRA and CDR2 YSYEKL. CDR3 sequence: CANSQDVIGVGNTIYF. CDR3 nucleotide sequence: TGCGCCAACAGCCAAGATGTCATCGGGGTTGGAAACACCATATATTTT.

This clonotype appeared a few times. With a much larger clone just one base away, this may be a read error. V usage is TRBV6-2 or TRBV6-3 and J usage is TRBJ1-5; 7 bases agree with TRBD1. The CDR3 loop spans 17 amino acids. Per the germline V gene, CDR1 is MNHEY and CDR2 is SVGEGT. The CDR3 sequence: CASSSDSTGWGNQHQHF. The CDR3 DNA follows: TGTGCCAGCAGTTCCGACTCGACAGGGTGGGGCAATCAGCACCAGCATTTT.

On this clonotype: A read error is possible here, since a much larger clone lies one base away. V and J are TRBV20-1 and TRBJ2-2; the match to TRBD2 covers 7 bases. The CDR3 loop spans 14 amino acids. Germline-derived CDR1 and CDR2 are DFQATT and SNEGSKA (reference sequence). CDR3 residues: CSARFAGVSGELLF. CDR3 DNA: TGCAGTGCTAGATTTGCGGGGGTCTCCGGGGAGCTGCTTTTT.

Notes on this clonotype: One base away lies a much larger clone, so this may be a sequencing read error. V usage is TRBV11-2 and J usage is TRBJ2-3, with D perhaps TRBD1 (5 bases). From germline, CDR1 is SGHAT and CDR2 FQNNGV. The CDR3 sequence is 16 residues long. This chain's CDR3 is CARSSSRGRSTDTQYF. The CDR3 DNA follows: TGTGCCCGCAGCTCTTCAAGGGGCAGAAGCACAGATACGCAGTATTTT.

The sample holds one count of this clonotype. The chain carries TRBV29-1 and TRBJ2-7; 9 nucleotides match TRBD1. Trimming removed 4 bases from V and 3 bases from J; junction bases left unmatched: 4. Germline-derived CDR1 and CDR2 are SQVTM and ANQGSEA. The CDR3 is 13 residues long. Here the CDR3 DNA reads TGCAGCGTTGTTGGGGACAGGGTCTACGAGCAGTACTTC. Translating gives CSVVGDRVYEQYF.

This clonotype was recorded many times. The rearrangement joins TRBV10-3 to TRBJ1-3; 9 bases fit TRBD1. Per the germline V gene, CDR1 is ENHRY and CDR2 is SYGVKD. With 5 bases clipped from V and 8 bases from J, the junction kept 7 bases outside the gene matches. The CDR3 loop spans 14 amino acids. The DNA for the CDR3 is TGTGCCATCAGTCCCGGGACAGGGAGCTACACCATATATTTT. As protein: CAISPGTGSYTIYF.

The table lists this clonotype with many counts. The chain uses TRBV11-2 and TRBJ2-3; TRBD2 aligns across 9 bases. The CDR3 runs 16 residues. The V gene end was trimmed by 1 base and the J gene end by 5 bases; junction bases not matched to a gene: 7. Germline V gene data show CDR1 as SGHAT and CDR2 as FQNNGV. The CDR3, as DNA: TGTGCCAGCAGCTTAGTCCGCGGGGGGGCGGGAGATACGCAGTATTTT. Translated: CASSLVRGGAGDTQYF.

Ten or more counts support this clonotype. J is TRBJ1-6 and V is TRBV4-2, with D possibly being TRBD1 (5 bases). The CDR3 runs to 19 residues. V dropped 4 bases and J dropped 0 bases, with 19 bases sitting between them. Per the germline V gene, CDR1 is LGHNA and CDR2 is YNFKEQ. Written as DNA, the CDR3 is TGTGCCAGCAGCCTTGGAGGAACAGGCTTAAACTCCTATAATTCACCCCTCCACTTT. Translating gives CASSLGGTGLNSYNSPLHF.

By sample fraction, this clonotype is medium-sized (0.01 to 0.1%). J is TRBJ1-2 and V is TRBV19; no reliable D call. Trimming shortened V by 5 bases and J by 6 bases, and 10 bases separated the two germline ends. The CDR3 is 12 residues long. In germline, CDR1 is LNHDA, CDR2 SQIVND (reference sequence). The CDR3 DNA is TGTGCCAGTAGTGACGGGCCGGATGGCTACACCTTC. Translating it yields CASSDGPDGYTF.

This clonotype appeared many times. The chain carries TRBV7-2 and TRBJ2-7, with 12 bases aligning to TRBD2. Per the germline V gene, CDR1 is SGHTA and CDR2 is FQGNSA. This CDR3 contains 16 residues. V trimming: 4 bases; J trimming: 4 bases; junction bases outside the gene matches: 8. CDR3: CASSSWTSGVFYEQYF. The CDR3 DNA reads TGTGCCAGCAGCTCCTGGACTAGCGGGGTATTTTACGAGCAGTACTTC.

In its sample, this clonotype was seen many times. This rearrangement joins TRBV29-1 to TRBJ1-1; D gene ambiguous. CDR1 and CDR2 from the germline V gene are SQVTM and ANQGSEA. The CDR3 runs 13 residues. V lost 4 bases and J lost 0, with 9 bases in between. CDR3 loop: CSVGKGVNTEAFF. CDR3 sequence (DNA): TGCAGCGTTGGGAAGGGAGTGAACACTGAAGCTTTCTTT.

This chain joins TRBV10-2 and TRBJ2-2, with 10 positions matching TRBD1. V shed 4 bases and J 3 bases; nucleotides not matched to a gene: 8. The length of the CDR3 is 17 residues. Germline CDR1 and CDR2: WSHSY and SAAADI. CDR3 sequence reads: CASSATQGTGDTGELFF. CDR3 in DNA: TGCGCCAGCAGTGCCACTCAAGGGACAGGGGACACCGGGGAGCTGTTTTTT.

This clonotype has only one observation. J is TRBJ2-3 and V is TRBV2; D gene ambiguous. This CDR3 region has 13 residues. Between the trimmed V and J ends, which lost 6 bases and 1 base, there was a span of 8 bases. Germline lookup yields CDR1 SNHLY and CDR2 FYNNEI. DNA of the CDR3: TGTGCCAGCAGCGAGATGGGCACAGATACGCAGTATTTT. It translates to CASSEMGTDTQYF.

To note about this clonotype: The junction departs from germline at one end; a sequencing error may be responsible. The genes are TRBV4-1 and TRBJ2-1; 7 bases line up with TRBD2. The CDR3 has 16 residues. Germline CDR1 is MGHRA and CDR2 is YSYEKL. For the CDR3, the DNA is TGCGCCAACAGCCAAGCTGCGGGAGCGAGCTACAATGAGCAGTTCTTC. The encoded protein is CANSQAAGASYNEQFF.

Here the CDR3 DNA reads TGTGCCAGTAGTATTAGATTCAATCAGCCCCAGCATTTT. This encodes CASSIRFNQPQHF. The gene calls are TRBV19 and TRBJ1-5; no clear D. V lost 3 bases, J lost 3 bases, and 6 bases lay in between. Germline CDR1 LNHDA, CDR2 SQIVND (reference sequence). This CDR3 spans 13 amino acids.

CDR3 bases: TGTGCCAGCAGTGGACTAGCGGGGCAAGAGACCCAGTACTTC. This translates into CASSGLAGQETQYF. The chain combines TRBV2 with TRBJ2-5; 11 bases fit TRBD2. This CDR3 contains 14 residues. Germline V gene data show CDR1 as SNHLY and CDR2 as FYNNEI. V shed 4 bases and J 2 bases; nucleotides not matched to a gene: 0.

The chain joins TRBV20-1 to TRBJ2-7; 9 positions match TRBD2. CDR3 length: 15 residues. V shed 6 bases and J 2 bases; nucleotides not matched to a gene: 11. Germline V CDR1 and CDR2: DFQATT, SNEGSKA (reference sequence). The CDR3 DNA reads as TGCAGTGCGGCGAATCGGACTAGCGCAACCTACGAGCAGTACTTC. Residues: CSAANRTSATYEQYF.

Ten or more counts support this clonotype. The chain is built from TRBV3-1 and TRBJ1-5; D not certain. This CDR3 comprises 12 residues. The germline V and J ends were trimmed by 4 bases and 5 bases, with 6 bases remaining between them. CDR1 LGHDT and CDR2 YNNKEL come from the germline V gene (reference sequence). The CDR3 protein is CASSLGDQPQHF. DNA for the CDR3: TGTGCCAGCAGCCTTGGGGATCAGCCCCAGCATTTT.

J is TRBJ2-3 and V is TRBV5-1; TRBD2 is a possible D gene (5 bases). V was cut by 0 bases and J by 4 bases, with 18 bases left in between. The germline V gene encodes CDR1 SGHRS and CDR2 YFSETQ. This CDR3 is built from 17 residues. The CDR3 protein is CASSLASSVTDSDTQYF. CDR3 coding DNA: TGCGCCAGCAGCTTGGCTAGCAGTGTCACAGATTCAGATACGCAGTATTTT.

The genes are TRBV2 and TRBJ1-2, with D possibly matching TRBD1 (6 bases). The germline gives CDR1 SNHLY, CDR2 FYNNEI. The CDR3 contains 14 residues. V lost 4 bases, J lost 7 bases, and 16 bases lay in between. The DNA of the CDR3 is TGTGCCAGCAGTGGGGCAGGGGCAGGATCTGGCTACACCTTC. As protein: CASSGAGAGSGYTF.